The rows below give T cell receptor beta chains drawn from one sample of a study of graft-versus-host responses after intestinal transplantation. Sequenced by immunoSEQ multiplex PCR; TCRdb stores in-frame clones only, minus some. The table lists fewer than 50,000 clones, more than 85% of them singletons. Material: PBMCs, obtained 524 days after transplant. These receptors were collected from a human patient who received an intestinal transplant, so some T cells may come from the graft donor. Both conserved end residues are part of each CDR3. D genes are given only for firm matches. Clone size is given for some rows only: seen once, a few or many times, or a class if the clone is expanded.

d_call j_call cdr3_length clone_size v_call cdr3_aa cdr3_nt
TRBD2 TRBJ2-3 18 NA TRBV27 CASSLSALAGSNTDTQYF TGTGCCAGCAGTTTATCGGCCCTAGCGGGTTCTAACACAGATACGCAGTATTTT
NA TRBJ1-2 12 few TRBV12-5 CASGLTGSGYTF TGTGCTAGTGGTTTGACAGGGAGCGGCTACACCTTC
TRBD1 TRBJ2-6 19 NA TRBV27 CASSLWPRTGEAGANVLTF TGTGCCAGCAGTTTATGGCCTAGGACAGGGGAAGCCGGGGCCAACGTCCTGACTTTC
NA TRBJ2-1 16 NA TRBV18 CASSPSDGDSYNEQFF TGTGCCAGCTCACCAAGTGACGGGGATTCCTACAATGAGCAGTTCTTC
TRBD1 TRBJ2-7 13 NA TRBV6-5 CASTGTGTYEQYF TGTGCCAGTACCGGGACAGGGACCTACGAGCAGTACTTC
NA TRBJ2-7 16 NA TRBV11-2 CASSPQGGVPSYEQYF TGTGCCAGCAGCCCCCAAGGAGGGGTCCCCTCCTACGAGCAGTACTTC
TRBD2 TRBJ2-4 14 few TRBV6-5 CASDQRSGRNIQYF TGTGCCAGCGACCAGAGAAGCGGGAGAAACATTCAGTACTTC
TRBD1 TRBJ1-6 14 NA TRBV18 CASSPGTVYSPLHF TGTGCCAGCTCACCCGGGACAGTCTATTCACCCCTCCACTTT
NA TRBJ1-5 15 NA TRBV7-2 CASSLNAGIGQPQHF TGTGCCAGCAGCTTAAACGCAGGGATCGGTCAGCCCCAGCATTTT
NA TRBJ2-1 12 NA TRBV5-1 CASSLGSNEQFF TGCGCCAGCAGCTTGGGGTCCAATGAGCAGTTCTTC
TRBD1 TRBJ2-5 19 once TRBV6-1 CASSENRGRQGAQRETQYF TGTGCCAGCAGTGAAAACAGGGGGAGGCAGGGGGCGCAGAGAGAGACCCAGTACTTC
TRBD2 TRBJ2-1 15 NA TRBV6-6 CASSYTSGRYNEQFF TGTGCCAGCAGTTATACTAGCGGAAGGTACAATGAGCAGTTCTTC
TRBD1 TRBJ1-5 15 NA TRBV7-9 CASSLSQQGGTPQHF TGTGCCAGCAGCTTATCCCAGCAGGGGGGGACGCCCCAGCATTTT
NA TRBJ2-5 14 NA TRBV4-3 CASSQVQGGETQYF TGCGCCAGCAGCCAAGTGCAGGGGGGAGAGACCCAGTACTTC
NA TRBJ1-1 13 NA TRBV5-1 CASSGVMNTEAFF TGCGCCAGCAGCGGGGTGATGAACACTGAAGCTTTCTTT
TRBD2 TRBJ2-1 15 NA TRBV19 CASTLGLAAYNEQFF TGTGCCAGTACCCTGGGACTAGCCGCTTACAATGAGCAGTTCTTC
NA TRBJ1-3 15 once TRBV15 CATSRDHSRGNTIYF TGTGCCACCAGCAGAGATCACAGTCGGGGAAACACCATATATTTT
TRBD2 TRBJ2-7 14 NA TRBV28 CASSLTSGSLMEYF TGTGCCAGCAGTTTAACTAGCGGGAGTTTGATGGAGTACTTC
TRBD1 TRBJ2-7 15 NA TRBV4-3 CASSQWGQGTYEQYF TGCGCCAGCAGCCAATGGGGACAGGGGACTTACGAGCAGTACTTC
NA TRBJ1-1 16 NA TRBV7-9 CASSLAGRGIETEAFF TGTGCCAGCAGCTTAGCGGGAAGGGGAATCGAGACTGAAGCTTTCTTT
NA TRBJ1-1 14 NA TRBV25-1 CASSTGLGNTEAFF TGTGCCAGCAGTACAGGGCTCGGGAACACTGAAGCTTTCTTT
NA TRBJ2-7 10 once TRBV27 CASSSGEQYF TGTGCCAGCAGTTCGGGCGAGCAGTACTTC
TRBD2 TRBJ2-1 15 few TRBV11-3 CASSLGTSEGNEQFF TGTGCCAGCAGCTTAGGGACTAGCGAGGGCAATGAGCAGTTCTTC
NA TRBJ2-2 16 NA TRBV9 CASSVGIRGGSGELFF TGTGCCAGCAGCGTAGGGATCAGGGGCGGTTCCGGGGAGCTGTTTTTT